Listed below are T cell receptor beta chains from one sample, sequenced in a study of spatial heterogeneity in lung cancer. Each CDR3 protein gets one entry after TCRdb re-called the 5' RACE reads with MiXCR. The top ten clones hold roughly 34% of a sample with 28,000 or so distinct CDR3 sequences, around 8% of them seen once. The source material was PBMCs, sampled at surgery. These receptors all stem from a female donor with early-stage non-small cell lung cancer. Each CDR3 is given with its conserved first and last residue. D genes are given only for firm matches. Where a row states a size, it is once, few, many or the class of an expanded clone; other rows omit it.

CDR3 length	V gene	D gene	clone size	J gene	CDR3 protein	CDR3 DNA
16	TRBV19	-	many	TRBJ2-1	CASKGLWRSSYNEQFF	TGTGCCAGTAAGGGGCTATGGAGGAGCTCCTACAATGAGCAGTTCTTC
24	TRBV12-3/TRBV12-4	TRBD2	few	TRBJ2-1	CASTSIGGLAGVVNSKSSYNEQFF	TGTGCCAGCACCTCCATTGGGGGACTAGCGGGAGTGGTGAACTCAAAAAGCTCCTACAATGAGCAGTTCTTC
15	TRBV5-4	-	many	TRBJ2-1	CASSLWGRQPREQFF	TGTGCCAGCAGCTTGTGGGGGCGGCAGCCGAGAGAGCAGTTCTTC
15	TRBV5-1	-	-	TRBJ2-7	CASSLGQGKGYEQYF	TGCGCCAGCAGCTTGGGGCAGGGGAAGGGCTACGAGCAGTACTTC
15	TRBV2	-	-	TRBJ1-5	CASSGRGLRNQPQHF	TGTGCCAGCAGTGGGAGGGGTTTGAGGAATCAGCCCCAGCATTTT
11	TRBV11-3	-	many	TRBJ2-1	CASSLAVEQFF	TGTGCCAGCAGCTTAGCGGTTGAGCAGTTCTTC
14	TRBV13	-	few	TRBJ1-5	CASSSRTDNQPQHF	TGTGCCAGCAGCTCTCGGACAGACAATCAGCCCCAGCATTTT
15	TRBV27	-	-	TRBJ2-2	CASRVGDAGTGELFF	TGTGCCAGCAGGGTCGGGGACGCCGGCACCGGGGAGCTGTTTTTT
17	TRBV6-5	TRBD2	-	TRBJ2-2	CASRRTSGTTFTGELFF	TGTGCCAGCAGGAGGACTAGCGGCACCACCTTCACCGGGGAGCTGTTTTTT
15	TRBV10-2	-	many	TRBJ1-1	CASSEIGRMNTEAFF	TGCGCCAGCAGTGAGATCGGCCGGATGAACACTGAAGCTTTCTTT
11	TRBV28	TRBD1	-	TRBJ1-1	CASRRPGGPFF	TGTGCCAGCAGGCGACCAGGGGGGCCTTTCTTT
13	TRBV10-3	-	many	TRBJ2-1	CASHGRSYNEQFF	TGTGCCTCCCACGGGCGCTCCTACAATGAGCAGTTCTTC
13	TRBV29-1	-	-	TRBJ1-2	CSVQGSVSYGYTF	TGCAGCGTTCAGGGATCCGTCTCCTATGGCTACACCTTC
12	TRBV14	-	-	TRBJ2-1	CASSQVSYEQFF	TGTGCCAGCAGCCAAGTGTCATATGAGCAGTTCTTC
14	TRBV5-6	-	many	TRBJ1-4	CASSLVGLEEKLFF	TGTGCCAGCAGCTTGGTGGGGTTAGAAGAAAAACTGTTTTTT
16	TRBV7-3	TRBD2	many	TRBJ2-2	CASSFSGTSNTGELFF	TGTGCCAGCAGCTTTAGCGGGACATCGAACACCGGGGAGCTGTTTTTT
10	TRBV24-1	-	many	TRBJ2-1	CATNPDEQFF	TGTGCCACGAACCCGGATGAGCAGTTCTTC
16	TRBV6-2/TRBV6-3	-	few	TRBJ2-2	CASSYAGTKETGELFF	TGTGCCAGCTCCTATGCCGGGACAAAAGAAACCGGGGAGCTGTTTTTT
15	TRBV29-1	TRBD2	few	TRBJ2-1	CSVTLAGGGYNEQFF	TGCAGCGTTACCCTAGCGGGAGGGGGTTACAATGAGCAGTTCTTC
14	TRBV12-3/TRBV12-4	-	-	TRBJ1-1	CASSSGRGRSEAFF	TGTGCCAGCAGTTCGGGCAGGGGTCGGTCTGAAGCTTTCTTT